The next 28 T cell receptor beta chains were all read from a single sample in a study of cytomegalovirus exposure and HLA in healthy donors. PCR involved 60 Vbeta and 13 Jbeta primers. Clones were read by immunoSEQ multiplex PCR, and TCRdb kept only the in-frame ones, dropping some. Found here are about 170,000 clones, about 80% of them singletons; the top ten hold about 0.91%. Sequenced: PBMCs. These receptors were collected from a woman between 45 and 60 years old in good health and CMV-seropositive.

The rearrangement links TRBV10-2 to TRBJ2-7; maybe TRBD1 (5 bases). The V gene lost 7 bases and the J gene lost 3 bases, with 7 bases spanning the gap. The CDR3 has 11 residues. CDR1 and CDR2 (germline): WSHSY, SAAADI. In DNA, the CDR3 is TGCGCCAGCACAGACAGCTACGAGCAGTACTTC. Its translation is CASTDSYEQYF.

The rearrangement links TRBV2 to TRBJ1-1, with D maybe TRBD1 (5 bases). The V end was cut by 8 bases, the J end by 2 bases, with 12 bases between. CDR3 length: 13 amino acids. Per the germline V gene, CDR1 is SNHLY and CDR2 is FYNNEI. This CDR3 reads CASSDNSNTEAFF. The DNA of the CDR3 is TGTGCCAGCTCGGACAACTCAAACACTGAAGCTTTCTTT.

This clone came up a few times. CDR3 protein: CASTPVLPGQYF. DNA for the CDR3: TGTGCCAGCACCCCCGTGCTACCCGGGCAGTACTTC. The rearrangement uses TRBV2 and TRBJ2-7; D uncertain. The V gene lost 7 bases and the J gene lost 9 bases, with 16 bases spanning the gap. Germline V CDR1 and CDR2: SNHLY, FYNNEI. The CDR3 spans 12 residues.

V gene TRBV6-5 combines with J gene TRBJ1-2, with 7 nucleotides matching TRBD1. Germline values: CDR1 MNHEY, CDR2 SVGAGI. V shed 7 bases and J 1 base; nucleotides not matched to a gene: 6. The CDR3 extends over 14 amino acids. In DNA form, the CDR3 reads TGTGCCAGCAAACGACAGGGATTTAACTATGGCTACACCTTC. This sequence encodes CASKRQGFNYGYTF.

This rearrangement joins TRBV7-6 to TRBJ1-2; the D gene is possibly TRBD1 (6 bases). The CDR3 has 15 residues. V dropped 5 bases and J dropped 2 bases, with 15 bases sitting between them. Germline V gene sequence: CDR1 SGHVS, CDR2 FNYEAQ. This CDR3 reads CASSRDRSGNYGYTF. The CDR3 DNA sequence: TGTGCCAGCAGCCGAGACAGGTCTGGGAACTATGGCTACACCTTC.

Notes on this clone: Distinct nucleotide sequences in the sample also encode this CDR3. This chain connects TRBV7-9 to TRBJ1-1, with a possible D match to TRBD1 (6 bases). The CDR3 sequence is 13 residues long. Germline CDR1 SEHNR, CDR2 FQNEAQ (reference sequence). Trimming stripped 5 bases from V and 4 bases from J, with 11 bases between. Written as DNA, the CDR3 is TGTGCCAGCAGCCTACAGGGTGGCACTGAAGCTTTCTTT. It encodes CASSLQGGTEAFF.

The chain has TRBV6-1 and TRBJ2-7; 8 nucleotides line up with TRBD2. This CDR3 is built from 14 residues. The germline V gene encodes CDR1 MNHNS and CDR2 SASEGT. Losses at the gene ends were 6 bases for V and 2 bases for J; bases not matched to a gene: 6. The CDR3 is CASRRAGAPYEQYF. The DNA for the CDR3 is TGTGCCAGCAGAAGAGCGGGGGCCCCCTACGAGCAGTACTTC.

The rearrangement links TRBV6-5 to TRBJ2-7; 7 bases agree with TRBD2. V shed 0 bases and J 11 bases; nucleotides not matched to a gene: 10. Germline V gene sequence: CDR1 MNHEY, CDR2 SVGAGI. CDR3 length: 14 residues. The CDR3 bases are TGTGCCAGCAGTTACTCGAGGGGCGGGGGTCCGGAGTACTTC. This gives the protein CASSYSRGGGPEYF.

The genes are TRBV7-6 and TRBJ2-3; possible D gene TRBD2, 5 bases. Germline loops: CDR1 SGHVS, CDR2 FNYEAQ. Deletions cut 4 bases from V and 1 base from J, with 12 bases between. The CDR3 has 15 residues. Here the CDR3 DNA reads TGTGCCAGCAGCTCTACTAGAACTCGCACAGATACGCAGTATTTT. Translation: CASSSTRTRTDTQYF.

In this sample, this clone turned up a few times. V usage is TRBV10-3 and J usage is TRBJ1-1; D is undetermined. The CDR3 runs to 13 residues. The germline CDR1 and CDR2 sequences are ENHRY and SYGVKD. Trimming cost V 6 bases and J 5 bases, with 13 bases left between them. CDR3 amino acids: CAISPDTETEAFF. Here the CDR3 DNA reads TGTGCCATCAGCCCTGACACAGAGACTGAAGCTTTCTTT.

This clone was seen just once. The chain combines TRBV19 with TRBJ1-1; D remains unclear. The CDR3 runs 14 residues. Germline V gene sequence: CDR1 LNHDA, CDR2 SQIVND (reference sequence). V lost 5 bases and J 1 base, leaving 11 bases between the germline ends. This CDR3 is CASSPPHKNTEAFF. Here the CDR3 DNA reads TGTGCCAGTAGTCCCCCTCACAAGAACACTGAAGCTTTCTTT.

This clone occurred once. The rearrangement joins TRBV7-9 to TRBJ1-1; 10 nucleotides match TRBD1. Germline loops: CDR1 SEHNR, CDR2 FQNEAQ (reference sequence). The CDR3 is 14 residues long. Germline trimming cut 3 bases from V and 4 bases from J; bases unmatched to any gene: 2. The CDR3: CASSLGTGVTEAFF. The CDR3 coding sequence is TGTGCCAGCAGCTTGGGGACAGGGGTCACTGAAGCTTTCTTT.

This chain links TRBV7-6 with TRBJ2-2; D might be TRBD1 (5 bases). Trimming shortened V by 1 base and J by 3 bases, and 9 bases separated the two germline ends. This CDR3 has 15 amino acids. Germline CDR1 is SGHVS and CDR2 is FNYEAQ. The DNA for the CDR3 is TGTGCCAGCAGCTTAGAAGGGGCGGACACCGGGGAGCTGTTTTTT. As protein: CASSLEGADTGELFF.

The CDR3 is CASSPQGTGNTIYF. The CDR3 DNA reads as TGCGCCAGCAGCCCTCAGGGTACTGGAAACACCATATATTTT. The rearrangement uses TRBV4-1 and TRBJ1-3, with D tentatively TRBD1 (5 bases). The CDR3 length is 14 residues. Between the trimmed V and J ends, which lost 4 bases and 2 bases, there was a span of 9 bases. Germline loops: CDR1 MGHRA, CDR2 YSYEKL.

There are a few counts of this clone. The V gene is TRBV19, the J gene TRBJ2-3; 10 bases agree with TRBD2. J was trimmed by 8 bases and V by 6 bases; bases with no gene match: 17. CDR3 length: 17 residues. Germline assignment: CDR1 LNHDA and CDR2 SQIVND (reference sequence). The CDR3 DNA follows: TGTGCCAGTAGGAGTGTAAGCGGGAGGGCCGGGAGTGGTACGCAGTATTTT. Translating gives CASRSVSGRAGSGTQYF. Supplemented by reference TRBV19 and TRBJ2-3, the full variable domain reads DGGITQSPKYLFRKEGQNVTLSCEQNLNHDAMYWYRQDPGQGLRLIYYSQIVNDFQKGDIAEGYSVSREKKESFPLTVTSAQKNPTAFYLCASRSVSGRAGSGTQYFGPGTRLTVL.

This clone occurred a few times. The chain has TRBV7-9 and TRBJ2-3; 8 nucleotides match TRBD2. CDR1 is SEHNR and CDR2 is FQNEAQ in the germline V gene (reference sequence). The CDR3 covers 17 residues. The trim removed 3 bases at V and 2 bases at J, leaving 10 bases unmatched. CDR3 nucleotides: TGTGCCAGCAGCTTGTTCCGGGGGGGACGTACCACAGATACGCAGTATTTT. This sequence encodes CASSLFRGGRTTDTQYF.

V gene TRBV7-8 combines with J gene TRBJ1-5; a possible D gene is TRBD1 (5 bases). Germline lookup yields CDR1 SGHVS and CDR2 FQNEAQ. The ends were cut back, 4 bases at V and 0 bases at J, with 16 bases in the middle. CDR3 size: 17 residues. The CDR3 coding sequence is TGTGCCAGCAGCTACGGGACTGTGGGGTATAGCAATCAGCCCCAGCATTTT. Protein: CASSYGTVGYSNQPQHF.

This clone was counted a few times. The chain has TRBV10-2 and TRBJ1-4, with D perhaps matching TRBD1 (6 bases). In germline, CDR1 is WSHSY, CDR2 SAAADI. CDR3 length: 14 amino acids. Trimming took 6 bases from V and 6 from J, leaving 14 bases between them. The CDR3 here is CASSNREGDEKLFF. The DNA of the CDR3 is TGCGCCAGCAGCAACAGGGAGGGGGATGAAAAACTGTTTTTT.

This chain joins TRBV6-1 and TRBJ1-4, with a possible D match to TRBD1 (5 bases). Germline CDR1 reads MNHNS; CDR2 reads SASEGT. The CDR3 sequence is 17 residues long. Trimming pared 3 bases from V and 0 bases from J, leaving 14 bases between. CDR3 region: CASSEGPGLATNEKLFF. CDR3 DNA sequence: TGTGCCAGCAGTGAGGGTCCGGGACTAGCAACTAATGAAAAACTGTTTTTT.

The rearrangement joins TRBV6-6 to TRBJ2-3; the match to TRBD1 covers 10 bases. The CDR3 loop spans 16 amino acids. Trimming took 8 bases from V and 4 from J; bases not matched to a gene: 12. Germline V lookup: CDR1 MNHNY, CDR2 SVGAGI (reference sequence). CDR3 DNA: TGTGCCAGCGGGGGGGCGGGGACAGGGGAGGCAGATACGCAGTATTTT. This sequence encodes CASGGAGTGEADTQYF.

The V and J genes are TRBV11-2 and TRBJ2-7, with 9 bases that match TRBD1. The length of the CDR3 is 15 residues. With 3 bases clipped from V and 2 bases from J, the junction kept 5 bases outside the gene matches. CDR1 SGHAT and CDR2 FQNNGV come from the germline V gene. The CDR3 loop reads CASSFGQGTPYEQYF. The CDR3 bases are TGTGCCAGCAGCTTCGGACAGGGGACCCCCTACGAGCAGTACTTC.

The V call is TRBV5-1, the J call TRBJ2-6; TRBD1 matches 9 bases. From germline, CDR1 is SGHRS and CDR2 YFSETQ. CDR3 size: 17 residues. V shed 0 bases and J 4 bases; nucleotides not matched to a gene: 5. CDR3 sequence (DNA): TGCGCCAGCAGCTTGGTGGGGACAGGGCCCGGGGCCAACGTCCTGACTTTC. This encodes CASSLVGTGPGANVLTF. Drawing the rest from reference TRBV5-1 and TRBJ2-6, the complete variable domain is KAGVTQTPRYLIKTRGQQVTLSCSPISGHRSVSWYQQTPGQGLQFLFEYFSETQRNKGNFPGRFSGRQFSNSRSEMNVSTLELGDSALYLCASSLVGTGPGANVLTFGAGSRLTVL.

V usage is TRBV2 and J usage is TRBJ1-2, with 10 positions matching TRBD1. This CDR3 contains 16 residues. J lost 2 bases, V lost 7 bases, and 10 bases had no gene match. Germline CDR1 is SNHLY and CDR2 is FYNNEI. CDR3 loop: CASTGPGQGLNYGYTF. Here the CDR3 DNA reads TGTGCCAGCACCGGCCCGGGACAGGGGCTGAACTATGGCTACACCTTC.

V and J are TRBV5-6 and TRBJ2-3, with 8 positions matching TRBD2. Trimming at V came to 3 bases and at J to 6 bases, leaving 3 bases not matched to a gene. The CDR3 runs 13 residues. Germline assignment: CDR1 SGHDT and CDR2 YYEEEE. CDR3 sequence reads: CASSYLAGDTQYF. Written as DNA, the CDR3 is TGTGCCAGCAGCTACTTAGCGGGGGATACGCAGTATTTT.

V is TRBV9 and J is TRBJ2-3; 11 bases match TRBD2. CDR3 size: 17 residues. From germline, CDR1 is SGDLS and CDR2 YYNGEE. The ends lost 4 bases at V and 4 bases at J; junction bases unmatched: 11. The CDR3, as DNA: TGTGCCAGCAGCCTCAGCCCTGGGACTAGCGGCTCAGATACGCAGTATTTT. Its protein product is CASSLSPGTSGSDTQYF.

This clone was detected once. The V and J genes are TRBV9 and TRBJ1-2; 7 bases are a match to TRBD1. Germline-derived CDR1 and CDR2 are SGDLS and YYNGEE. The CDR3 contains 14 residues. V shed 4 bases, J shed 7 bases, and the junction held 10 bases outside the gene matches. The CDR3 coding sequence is TGTGCCAGCAGCCCCCGACAGGGCGACGGTGGCTACACCTTC. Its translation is CASSPRQGDGGYTF.

The CDR3 region has the DNA TGTGCCAGCAGCCCCCGACAGGGGCCCTACGAGCAGTACTTC. Translated, it gives CASSPRQGPYEQYF. The V gene is TRBV9, the J gene TRBJ2-7; 8 bases line up with TRBD1. There are 14 residues in the CDR3. Germline-derived CDR1 and CDR2 are SGDLS and YYNGEE. V was clipped by 4 bases and J by 2 bases; unmatched bases: 5.

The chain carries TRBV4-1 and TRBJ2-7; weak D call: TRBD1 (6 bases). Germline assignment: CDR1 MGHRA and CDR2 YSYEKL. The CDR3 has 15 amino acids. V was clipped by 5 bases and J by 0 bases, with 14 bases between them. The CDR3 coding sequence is TGCGCCAGCAGCGCCCGGGACACCAACTCCTACGAGCAGTACTTC. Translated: CASSARDTNSYEQYF.